The sample holds one count of the clone carrying this T cell receptor beta chain. Its target is unknown. This specimen comes from a study of PD-1 blockade in mismatch repair-deficient tumors. Study background: Enrolled about 2013-2016, patients had progressing, pretreated mismatch repair-deficient cancers of about a dozen types. Findings of the study overall: After pembrolizumab, tumor-resident clones rose rapidly, then generally contracted before radiologic responses.

Mismatch repair deficiency was confirmed in all patients, by PCR or immunohistochemistry. Three pembrolizumab responders had their TCRs sequenced. Measured with immunoSEQ multiplex PCR; TCRdb has only the in-frame clones, and not every one. The repertoire holds over 15,000 clones, with about 86% as singletons. V was pared by 3 bases and J by 3 bases, with 4 bases of the junction left unmatched. The germline gives CDR1 LNHDA, CDR2 SQIVND (reference sequence). The CDR3 totals 15 residues. This TCR came from an adult with mismatch repair-deficient cancer. The chain combines TRBV19 with TRBJ2-1; 8 bases align to TRBD2. Sequenced here: PBMCs, sampled 4 weeks after starting pembrolizumab. CDR3 DNA: TGTGCCAGTAGTATGAGCGGGAGCATCTACAATGAGCAGTTCTTC. Translating it yields CASSMSGSIYNEQFF.